Reported below is one T cell receptor beta chain. As processed by the authors: The assay estimated nucleated cells by amplifying reference gene primers. TCRdb's copy holds only in-frame clones and misses some; the assay was immunoSEQ multiplex PCR. V, J and clone size are those of that table, while D and trimming were read from the DNA. Of 15,000 or so clones in the sample, about 85% are singletons; the top ten hold 15% to 20%. This sample was taken from a study of blood T cell repertoires in COVID-19. Background on the study: Acute and convalescent COVID-19 specimens originated in the United States, Italy and Spain. PBMCs, B-cell-depleted T cells, or T cells were the source of the cDNA or gDNA that made up the material.

Looked up from germline, CDR1 is SGHKS and CDR2 is YYEKEE (reference sequence). V lost 3 bases and J lost 8; bases outside the gene matches: 7. This CDR3 is built from 14 residues. The clonotype originates from a man aged 45-65 years with active COVID-19. The chain joins TRBV5-5 to TRBJ2-1, with 8 bases identical to TRBD2. Input material: peripheral blood. The CDR3 sequence: CASSSGTRLHEQFF. The CDR3 DNA reads TGTGCCAGCAGCTCTGGGACTAGACTCCATGAGCAGTTCTTC.